These 26 T cell receptor beta chains came from one sample sequenced in a study of cytomegalovirus exposure and HLA in healthy donors. Researchers ran the PCR with 60 Vbeta and 13 Jbeta primers. TCRdb keeps only in-frame clones here, not all; method: immunoSEQ multiplex PCR. The sample records 140,000 to 150,000 clones, around 79% being singletons. Sequenced material: PBMCs. The receptor source for this set is a woman in her forties in good health and CMV-seropositive.

This rearrangement joins TRBV28 to TRBJ1-1, with D perhaps matching TRBD1 (5 bases). The ends were cut back, 2 bases at V and 5 bases at J, with 12 bases in the middle. Looked up from germline, CDR1 is MDHEN and CDR2 is SYDVKM. This CDR3 region has 14 residues. The CDR3 loop reads CASSLNSGGTEAFF. The CDR3 DNA is TGTGCCAGCAGTTTAAACAGCGGGGGAACTGAAGCTTTCTTT.

The chain couples TRBV9 to TRBJ1-3; D uncertain. V lost 3 bases, J lost 0 bases, and 4 bases lay in between. The CDR3 contains 13 residues. CDR1 is SGDLS, CDR2 YYNGEE, per germline. The CDR3 is CASSGGSGNTIYF. In DNA, the CDR3 is TGTGCCAGCAGCGGCGGCTCTGGAAACACCATATATTTT.

The rearrangement links TRBV2 to TRBJ1-2, with 7 bases aligning to TRBD1. This CDR3 region has 13 residues. Germline V gene data show CDR1 as SNHLY and CDR2 as FYNNEI. The trim removed 5 bases at V and 4 bases at J, leaving 4 bases unmatched. The CDR3 sequence is CASSPTGIYGYTF. The DNA of the CDR3 is TGTGCCAGCAGTCCGACAGGGATCTATGGCTACACCTTC.

The CDR3 region is CASSPGTSTETQYF. The CDR3 bases are TGTGCCAGCAGCCCCGGGACTAGCACTGAGACCCAGTACTTC. This chain uses TRBV2 with TRBJ2-5, with 9 bases identical to TRBD2. The CDR3 spans 14 residues. V shed 6 bases and J 5 bases; nucleotides not matched to a gene: 7. Looked up from germline, CDR1 is SNHLY and CDR2 is FYNNEI.

This clone was recorded once. V usage is TRBV5-1 and J usage is TRBJ2-7, with D possibly matching TRBD1 (6 bases). Trimming took off 3 bases at V and 7 bases at J, with 14 bases between the two ends. Germline V gene lookup returns CDR1 SGHRS and CDR2 YFSETQ. The CDR3 sequence is 13 residues long. The CDR3 coding sequence is TGCGCCAGCAGCTCCGGGACAACGGGAGAGCAGTACTTC. This encodes CASSSGTTGEQYF.

This chain joins TRBV19 and TRBJ2-4, with TRBD1 matching 11 bases. In germline, CDR1 is LNHDA, CDR2 SQIVND (reference sequence). This CDR3 spans 16 amino acids. J lost 7 bases, V lost 4 bases, and 9 bases had no gene match. DNA for the CDR3: TGTGCCAGTAGTACAGGAGGGGGGGACAGGGGGAACATTCAGTACTTC. This sequence encodes CASSTGGGDRGNIQYF.

The chain has TRBV4-2 and TRBJ2-7, with 11 positions matching TRBD2. This CDR3 region has 14 residues. Trimming took 5 bases from V and 3 from J; bases not matched to a gene: 3. Germline CDR1 and CDR2: LGHNA and YNFKEQ. CDR3 region: CASSYGTSGYEQYF. In nucleotides, the CDR3 is TGTGCCAGCAGCTACGGGACTAGCGGCTACGAGCAGTACTTC.

The chain links TRBV6-1 to TRBJ2-1; 12 nucleotides line up with TRBD2. Germline lookup yields CDR1 MNHNS and CDR2 SASEGT. V gave up 3 bases and J gave up 1 base; unmatched junction bases: 4. This CDR3 is 17 amino acids long. The CDR3 nucleotides read TGTGCCAGCAGTGATTTACTAGCGGGGGGTTCCTACAATGAGCAGTTCTTC. This gives the protein CASSDLLAGGSYNEQFF.

This chain connects TRBV6-5 to TRBJ1-2; D call uncertain. Germline lookup yields CDR1 MNHEY and CDR2 SVGAGI. V shed 6 bases and J shed 4 bases, with 9 bases lying between them. This CDR3 contains 12 residues. CDR3 DNA sequence: TGTGCCAGCAGCACGTACGGCTATGGCTACACCTTC. Protein sequence: CASSTYGYGYTF.

The chain recombines TRBV18 with TRBJ2-5; D not certain. This CDR3 has 13 residues. The V and J ends lost 5 bases and 5 bases respectively, with 12 bases between them. Germline CDR1 and CDR2: KGHSH and LQKENI. The CDR3 coding sequence is TGTGCCAGCTCAGCGGCTTGGTCCGAGACCCAGTACTTC. Its protein is CASSAAWSETQYF.

The V call is TRBV6-1, the J call TRBJ1-2; TRBD1 agrees at 8 bases. The length of the CDR3 is 14 residues. The V and J ends lost 6 bases and 5 bases, in that order; junction bases with no gene match: 8. In germline, CDR1 is MNHNS, CDR2 SASEGT. The CDR3 DNA reads TGTGCCAGCAGGCAATTGACAGGGGTATATGGCTACACCTTC. Translating gives CASRQLTGVYGYTF.

The gene calls are TRBV7-6 and TRBJ2-1; 16 bases map to TRBD2. The junction had 8 bases not matched to a gene; V was cut back by 4 bases and J by 2 bases. The CDR3 sequence is 19 residues long. Germline V gene sequence: CDR1 SGHVS, CDR2 FNYEAQ. The CDR3 region has the DNA TGTGCCAGCAGCTGGGGACTAGCGGGGGGGCCGCAGACCTACAATGAGCAGTTCTTC. This encodes CASSWGLAGGPQTYNEQFF.

V and J are TRBV10-3 and TRBJ2-7; D gene uncertain. CDR3 length: 13 residues. V dropped 5 bases and J dropped 4 bases, with 12 bases sitting between them. CDR1 is ENHRY, CDR2 SYGVKD, per germline. CDR3 sequence: CAISPPLSYEQYF. CDR3 nucleotide sequence: TGTGCCATCAGTCCCCCTCTCTCGTACGAGCAGTACTTC.

This chain connects TRBV7-9 to TRBJ1-2, with 7 nucleotides matching TRBD1. V was pared by 8 bases and J by 2 bases, with 11 bases of the junction left unmatched. The CDR3 length is 15 residues. In germline, CDR1 is SEHNR, CDR2 FQNEAQ (reference sequence). The CDR3 DNA sequence: TGTGCCAGCGGAACGGGGACAGCCTCCAACTATGGCTACACCTTC. This gives the protein CASGTGTASNYGYTF.

The chain links TRBV6-1 to TRBJ2-1; 11 bases map to TRBD2. CDR1 is MNHNS and CDR2 is SASEGT in the germline V gene. This CDR3 comprises 15 residues. J lost 1 base, V lost 8 bases, and 4 bases had no gene match. The CDR3 region is CASSSSGGSYNEQFF. Written as DNA, the CDR3 is TGTGCCAGCTCCTCTAGCGGGGGGTCCTACAATGAGCAGTTCTTC.

The J gene is TRBJ2-6, the V gene TRBV29-1; D possibly corresponds to TRBD2 (6 bases). This CDR3 contains 15 residues. CDR1 SQVTM and CDR2 ANQGSEA come from the germline V gene. Deletions cut 5 bases from V and 0 bases from J, with 11 bases between. CDR3 residues: CSVTDGGSGANVLTF. The DNA of the CDR3 is TGCAGCGTTACTGACGGGGGCTCTGGGGCCAACGTCCTGACTTTC. Supplemented by reference TRBV29-1 and TRBJ2-6, the full variable domain reads SAVISQKPSRDICQRGTSLTIQCQVDSQVTMMFWYRQQPGQSLTLIATANQGSEATYESGFVIDKFPISRPNLTFSTLTVSNMSPEDSSIYLCSVTDGGSGANVLTFGAGSRLTVL.

This rearrangement joins TRBV2 to TRBJ2-7; D ambiguous. Deletions cut 7 bases from V and 2 bases from J, with 6 bases between. There are 11 residues in the CDR3. The germline V gene has CDR1 SNHLY and CDR2 FYNNEI. The chain's CDR3 is CASKLAYEQYF. The CDR3 region has the DNA TGTGCCAGCAAACTGGCCTACGAGCAGTACTTC. The full variable domain, rest sourced from reference TRBV2 and TRBJ2-7, is EPEVTQTPSHQVTQMGQEVILRCVPISNHLYFYWYRQILGQKVEFLVSFYNNEISEKSEIFDDQFSVERPDGSNFTLKIRSTKLEDSAMYFCASKLAYEQYFGPGTRLTVT.

V is TRBV28 and J is TRBJ2-3; TRBD2 matches 7 bases. Germline CDR1 is MDHEN and CDR2 is SYDVKM. Losses at the gene ends were 2 bases for V and 5 bases for J; bases not matched to a gene: 13. This CDR3 contains 17 residues. The DNA for the CDR3 is TGTGCCAGCAGTTTAGTTATTGCTAGCGGTGACGGAGATACGCAGTATTTT. It is translated as CASSLVIASGDGDTQYF.

The J gene is TRBJ1-1, the V gene TRBV10-3; 7 bases match TRBD1. Unmatched junction bases numbered 3, after V lost 7 bases and J lost 1 base. The germline V gene has CDR1 ENHRY and CDR2 SYGVKD. The CDR3 totals 13 residues. The CDR3: CAIKEGANTEAFF. The CDR3 region has the DNA TGTGCCATCAAGGAGGGGGCGAACACTGAAGCTTTCTTT.

The J gene is TRBJ1-6, the V gene TRBV18, with 10 bases fitting TRBD1. After removal of 5 bases from V and 6 bases from J, the junction contained 7 bases not matched to a gene. CDR3 length: 16 residues. Per the germline V gene, CDR1 is KGHSH and CDR2 is LQKENI. This chain's CDR3 is CASSIYGQGGNSPLHF. The CDR3 nucleotides read TGTGCCAGCTCAATATACGGACAGGGGGGTAATTCACCCCTCCACTTT.

Only a few counts were recorded for this clone. V gene TRBV5-4 combines with J gene TRBJ1-6; 9 bases fit TRBD1. Germline lookup yields CDR1 SGHNT and CDR2 YYREEE (reference sequence). With 4 bases clipped from V and 10 bases from J, the junction kept 9 bases outside the gene matches. This CDR3 comprises 15 residues. The CDR3 nucleotides are TGTGCCAGCAGCCTAGGACAGGGGACTGGGTCACCCCTCCACTTT. Translating it yields CASSLGQGTGSPLHF.

The J gene is TRBJ2-2, the V gene TRBV9; possibly TRBD1 for D (6 bases). Germline V gives CDR1 SGDLS, CDR2 YYNGEE. V dropped 4 bases and J dropped 1 base, with 11 bases sitting between them. There are 15 residues in the CDR3. The CDR3 bases are TGTGCCAGCAGCTCATCGACAGGGAACACCGGGGAGCTGTTTTTT. This gives the protein CASSSSTGNTGELFF. Full variable domain (missing parts from reference TRBV9 and TRBJ2-2): DSGVTQTPKHLITATGQRVTLRCSPRSGDLSVYWYQQSLDQGLQFLIQYYNGEERAKGNILERFSAQQFPDLHSELNLSSLELGDSALYFCASSSSTGNTGELFFGEGSRLTVL.

The chain is built from TRBV4-1 and TRBJ2-4; D gene unclear. The CDR3 contains 19 residues. Germline-derived CDR1 and CDR2 are MGHRA and YSYEKL. The V gene lost 0 bases and the J gene lost 0 bases, with 18 bases spanning the gap. CDR3 bases: TGCGCCAGCAGCCAAGATCAGGTTGGGTTAGTACTAGCCAAAAACATTCAGTACTTC. Amino acids: CASSQDQVGLVLAKNIQYF.

This clone was observed once. The CDR3, as DNA: TGTGCCAGCAACGCGGTAGAACAGCCCCAGCATTTT. It yields the protein CASNAVEQPQHF. This sequence joins TRBV28 and TRBJ1-5, with D hard to call. Trimming pared 7 bases from V and 7 bases from J, leaving 11 bases between. The germline V gene has CDR1 MDHEN and CDR2 SYDVKM. The CDR3 covers 12 residues.

The V call is TRBV5-1, the J call TRBJ1-2, with 11 bases that match TRBD1. The CDR3 is 15 amino acids. Losses at the gene ends were 3 bases for V and 7 bases for J; bases not matched to a gene: 8. Looked up from germline, CDR1 is SGHRS and CDR2 is YFSETQ. CDR3 nucleotide sequence: TGCGCCAGCAGCTACACCGGGACAGGGGGACCTGGCTACACCTTC. Translating gives CASSYTGTGGPGYTF.

The chain joins TRBV5-6 to TRBJ2-1; no clear D gene. Trimming took off 4 bases at V and 9 bases at J, with 11 bases between the two ends. This CDR3 contains 12 residues. Germline lookup yields CDR1 SGHDT and CDR2 YYEEEE. CDR3 nucleotide sequence: TGTGCCAGCAGCGCGACGCAGGTTGAGCAGTTCTTC. Protein sequence: CASSATQVEQFF.